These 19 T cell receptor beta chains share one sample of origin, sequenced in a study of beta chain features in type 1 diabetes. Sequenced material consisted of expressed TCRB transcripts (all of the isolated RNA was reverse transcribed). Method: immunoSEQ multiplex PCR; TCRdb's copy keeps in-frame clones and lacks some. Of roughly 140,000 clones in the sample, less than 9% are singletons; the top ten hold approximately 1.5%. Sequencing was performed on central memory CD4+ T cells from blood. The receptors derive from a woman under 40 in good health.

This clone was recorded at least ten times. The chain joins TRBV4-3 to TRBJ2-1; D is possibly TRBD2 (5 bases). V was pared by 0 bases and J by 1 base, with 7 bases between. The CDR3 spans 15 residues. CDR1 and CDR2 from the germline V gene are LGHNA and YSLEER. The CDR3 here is CASSQDRDSYNEQFF. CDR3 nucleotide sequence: TGCGCCAGCAGCCAAGATCGGGATTCCTACAATGAGCAGTTCTTC.

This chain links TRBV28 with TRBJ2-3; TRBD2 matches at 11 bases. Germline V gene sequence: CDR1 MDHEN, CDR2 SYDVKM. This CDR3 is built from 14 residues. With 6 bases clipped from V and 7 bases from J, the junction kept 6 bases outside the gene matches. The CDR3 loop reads CASSLAGGGYTQYF. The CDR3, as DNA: TGTGCCAGCAGCCTAGCGGGAGGCGGCTATACGCAGTATTTT.

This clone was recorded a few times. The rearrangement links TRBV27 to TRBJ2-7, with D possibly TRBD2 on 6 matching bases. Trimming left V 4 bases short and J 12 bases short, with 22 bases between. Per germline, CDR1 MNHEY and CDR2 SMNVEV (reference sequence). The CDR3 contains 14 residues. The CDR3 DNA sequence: TGTGCCAGCAGTTCCCCCCTCCGAAGGGAGGAGAGGTACTTC. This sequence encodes CASSSPLRREERYF.

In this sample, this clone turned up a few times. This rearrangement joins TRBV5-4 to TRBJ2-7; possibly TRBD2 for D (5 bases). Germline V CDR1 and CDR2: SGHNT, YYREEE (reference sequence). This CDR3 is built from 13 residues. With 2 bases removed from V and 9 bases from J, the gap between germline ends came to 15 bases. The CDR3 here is CASSFGATRGQYF. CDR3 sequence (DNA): TGTGCCAGCAGCTTTGGAGCAACCCGGGGGCAGTACTTC.

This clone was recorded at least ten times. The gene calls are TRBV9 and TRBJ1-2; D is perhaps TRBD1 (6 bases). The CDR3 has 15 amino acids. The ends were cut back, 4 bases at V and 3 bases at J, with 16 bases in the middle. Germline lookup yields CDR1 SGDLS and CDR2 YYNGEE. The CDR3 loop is CASSSTPGADYGYTF. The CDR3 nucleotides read TGTGCCAGCAGCTCGACCCCAGGGGCAGACTATGGCTACACCTTC. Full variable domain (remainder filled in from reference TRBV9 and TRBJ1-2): DSGVTQTPKHLITATGQRVTLRCSPRSGDLSVYWYQQSLDQGLQFLIQYYNGEERAKGNILERFSAQQFPDLHSELNLSSLELGDSALYFCASSSTPGADYGYTFGSGTRLTVV.

The CDR3 sequence is CASSQGIINEQFF. CDR3 DNA: TGTGCCAGCTCTCAGGGGATAATCAATGAGCAGTTCTTC. The chain recombines TRBV6-5 with TRBJ2-1; TRBD1 is a possible D gene (6 bases). Trimming took off 8 bases at V and 6 bases at J, with 14 bases between the two ends. This CDR3 is built from 13 residues. Germline assignment: CDR1 MNHEY and CDR2 SVGAGI.

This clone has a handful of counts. Here the CDR3 reads CASSPDWGGYEQYF. CDR3 coding DNA: TGTGCCAGCAGCCCGGACTGGGGTGGCTACGAGCAGTACTTC. This chain links TRBV18 with TRBJ2-7, with D possibly being TRBD2 (5 bases). CDR1 is KGHSH and CDR2 is LQKENI in the germline V gene. CDR3 length equals 14 residues. V shed 8 bases and J shed 3 bases, with 17 bases lying between them.

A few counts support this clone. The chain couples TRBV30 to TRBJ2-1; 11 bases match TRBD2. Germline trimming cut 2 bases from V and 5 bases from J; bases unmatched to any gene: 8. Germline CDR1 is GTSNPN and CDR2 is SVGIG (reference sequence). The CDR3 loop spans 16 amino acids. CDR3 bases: TGTGCCTGGAGTATCATAGGGACTAGCGGAAACAATGAGCAGTTCTTC. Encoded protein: CAWSIIGTSGNNEQFF. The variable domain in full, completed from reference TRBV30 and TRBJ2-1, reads SQTIHQWPATLVQPVGSPLSLECTVEGTSNPNLYWYRQAAGRGLQLLFYSVGIGQISSEVPQNLSASRPQDRQFILSSKKLLLSDSGFYLCAWSIIGTSGNNEQFFGPGTRLTVL.

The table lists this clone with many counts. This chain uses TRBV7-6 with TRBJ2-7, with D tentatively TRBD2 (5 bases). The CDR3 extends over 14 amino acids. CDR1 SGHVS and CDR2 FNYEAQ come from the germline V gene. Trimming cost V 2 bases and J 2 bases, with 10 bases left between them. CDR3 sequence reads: CASSLNGKPYEQYF. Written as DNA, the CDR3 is TGTGCCAGCAGCTTAAACGGGAAGCCCTACGAGCAGTACTTC.

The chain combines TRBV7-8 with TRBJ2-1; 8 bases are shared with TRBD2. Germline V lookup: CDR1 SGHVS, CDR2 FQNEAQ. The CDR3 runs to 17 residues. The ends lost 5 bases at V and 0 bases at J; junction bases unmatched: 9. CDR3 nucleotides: TGTGCCAGCAGCAAGAGGGCGAGCGGGAGCTCCTACAATGAGCAGTTCTTC. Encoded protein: CASSKRASGSSYNEQFF.

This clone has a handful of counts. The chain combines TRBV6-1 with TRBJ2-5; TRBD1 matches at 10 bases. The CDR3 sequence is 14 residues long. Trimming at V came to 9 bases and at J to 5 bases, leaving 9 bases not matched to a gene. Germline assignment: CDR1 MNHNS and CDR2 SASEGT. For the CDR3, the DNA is TGTGCCAGTGAAATGGGACAGGGGACGGAGACCCAGTACTTC. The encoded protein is CASEMGQGTETQYF.

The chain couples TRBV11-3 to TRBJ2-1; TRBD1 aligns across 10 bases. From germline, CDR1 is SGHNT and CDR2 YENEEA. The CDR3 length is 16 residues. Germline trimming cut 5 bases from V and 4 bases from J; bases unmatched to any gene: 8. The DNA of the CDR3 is TGTGCCAGCAGCACAAGGACAGGGGGATTGTACAATGAGCAGTTCTTC. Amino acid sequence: CASSTRTGGLYNEQFF.

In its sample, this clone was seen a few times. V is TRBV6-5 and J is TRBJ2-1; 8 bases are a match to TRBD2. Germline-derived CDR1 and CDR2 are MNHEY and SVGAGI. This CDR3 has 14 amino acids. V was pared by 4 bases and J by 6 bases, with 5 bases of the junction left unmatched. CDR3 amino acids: CASSSGTRGNEQFF. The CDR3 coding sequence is TGTGCCAGCAGTTCCGGGACTAGGGGCAATGAGCAGTTCTTC.

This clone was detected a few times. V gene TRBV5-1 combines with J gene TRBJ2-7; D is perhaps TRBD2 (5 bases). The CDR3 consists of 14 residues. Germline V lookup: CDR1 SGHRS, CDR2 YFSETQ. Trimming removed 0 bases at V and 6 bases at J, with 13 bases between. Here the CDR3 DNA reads TGCGCCAGCAGCTTGGAATCGGGGTTGAGCGAGCAGTACTTC. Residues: CASSLESGLSEQYF. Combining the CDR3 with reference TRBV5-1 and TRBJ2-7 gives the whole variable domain KAGVTQTPRYLIKTRGQQVTLSCSPISGHRSVSWYQQTPGQGLQFLFEYFSETQRNKGNFPGRFSGRQFSNSRSEMNVSTLELGDSALYLCASSLESGLSEQYFGPGTRLTVT.

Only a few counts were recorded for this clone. CDR3 sequence reads: CASGQSSNQPQHF. The CDR3, as DNA: TGTGCCTCGGGACAGTCAAGCAATCAGCCCCAGCATTTT. The V gene is TRBV10-3, the J gene TRBJ1-5, with 7 nucleotides matching TRBD1. The CDR3 runs to 13 residues. Trimming took 11 bases from V and 1 from J; bases not matched to a gene: 5. Germline V gives CDR1 ENHRY, CDR2 SYGVKD.

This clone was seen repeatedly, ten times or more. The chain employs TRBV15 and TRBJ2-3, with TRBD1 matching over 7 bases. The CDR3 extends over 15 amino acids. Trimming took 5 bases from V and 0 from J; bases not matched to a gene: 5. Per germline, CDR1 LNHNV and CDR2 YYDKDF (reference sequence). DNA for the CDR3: TGTGCCACCAGCTTCTACAGGGGAAGCACAGATACGCAGTATTTT. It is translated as CATSFYRGSTDTQYF.

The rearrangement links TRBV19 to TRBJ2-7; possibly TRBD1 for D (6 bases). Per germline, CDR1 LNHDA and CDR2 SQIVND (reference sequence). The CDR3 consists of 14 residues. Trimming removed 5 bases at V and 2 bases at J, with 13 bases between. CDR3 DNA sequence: TGTGCCAGTAGTTGGGCAGGGGAGACCTACGAGCAGTACTTC. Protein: CASSWAGETYEQYF.

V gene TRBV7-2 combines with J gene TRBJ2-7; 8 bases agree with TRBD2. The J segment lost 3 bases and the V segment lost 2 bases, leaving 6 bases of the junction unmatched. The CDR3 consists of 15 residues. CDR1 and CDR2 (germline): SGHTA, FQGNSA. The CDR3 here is CASSLRSGISYEQYF. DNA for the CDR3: TGTGCCAGCAGCTTACGTAGCGGGATTAGCTACGAGCAGTACTTC.

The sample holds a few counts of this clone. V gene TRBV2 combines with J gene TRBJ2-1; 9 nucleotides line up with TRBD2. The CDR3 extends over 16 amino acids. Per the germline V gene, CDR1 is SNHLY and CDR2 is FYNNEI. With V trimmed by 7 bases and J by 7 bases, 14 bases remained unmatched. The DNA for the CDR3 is TGTGCCAGCATGAGGGAGGCTAGCGGGATTCGAAATGAGCAGTTCTTC. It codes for CASMREASGIRNEQFF.